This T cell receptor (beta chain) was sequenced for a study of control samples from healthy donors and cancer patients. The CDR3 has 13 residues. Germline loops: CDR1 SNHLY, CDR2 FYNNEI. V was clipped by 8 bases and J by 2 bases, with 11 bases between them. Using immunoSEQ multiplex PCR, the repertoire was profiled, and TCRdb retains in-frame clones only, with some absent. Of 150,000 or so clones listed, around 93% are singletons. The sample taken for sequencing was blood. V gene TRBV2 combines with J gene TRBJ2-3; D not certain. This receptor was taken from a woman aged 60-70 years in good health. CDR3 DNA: TGTGCCAGCGAGGCTAGAGTCACAGATACGCAGTATTTT. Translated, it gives CASEARVTDTQYF.